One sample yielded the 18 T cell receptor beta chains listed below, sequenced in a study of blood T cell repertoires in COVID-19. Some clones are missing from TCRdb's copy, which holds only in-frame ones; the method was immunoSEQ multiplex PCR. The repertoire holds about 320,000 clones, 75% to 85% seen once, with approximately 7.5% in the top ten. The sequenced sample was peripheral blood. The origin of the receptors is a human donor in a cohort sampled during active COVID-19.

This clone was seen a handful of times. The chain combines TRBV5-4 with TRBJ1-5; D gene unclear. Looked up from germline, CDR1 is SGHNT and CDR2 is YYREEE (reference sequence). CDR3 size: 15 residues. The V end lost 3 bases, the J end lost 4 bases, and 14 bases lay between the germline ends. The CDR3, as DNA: TGTGCCAGCAGCTCGGATACAGACACAAATCAGCCCCAGCATTTT. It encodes CASSSDTDTNQPQHF. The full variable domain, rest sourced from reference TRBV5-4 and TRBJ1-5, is ETGVTQSPTHLIKTRGQQVTLRCSSQSGHNTVSWYQQALGQGPQFIFQYYREEENGRGNFPPRFSGLQFPNYSSELNVNALELDDSALYLCASSSDTDTNQPQHFGDGTRLSIL.

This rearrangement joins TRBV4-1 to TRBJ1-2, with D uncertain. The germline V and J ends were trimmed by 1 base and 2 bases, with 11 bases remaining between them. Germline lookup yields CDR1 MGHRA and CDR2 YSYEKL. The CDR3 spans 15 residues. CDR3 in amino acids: CASSQVEGTNYGYTF. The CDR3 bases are TGCGCCAGCAGCCAAGTGGAGGGAACGAACTATGGCTACACCTTC.

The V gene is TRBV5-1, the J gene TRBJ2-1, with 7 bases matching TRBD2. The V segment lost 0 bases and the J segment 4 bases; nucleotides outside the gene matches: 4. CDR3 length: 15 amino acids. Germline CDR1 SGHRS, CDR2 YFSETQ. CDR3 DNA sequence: TGCGCCAGCAGCTTGGAGCGGGGCCTTTACAATGAGCAGTTCTTC. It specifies CASSLERGLYNEQFF.

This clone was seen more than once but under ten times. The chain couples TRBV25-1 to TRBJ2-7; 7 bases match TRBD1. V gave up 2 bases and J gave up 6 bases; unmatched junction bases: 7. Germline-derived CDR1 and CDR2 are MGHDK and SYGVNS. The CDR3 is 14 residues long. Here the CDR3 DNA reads TGTGCCAGCAGTGAACTAGGGGGCCGCGGCGAGCAGTACTTC. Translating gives CASSELGGRGEQYF.

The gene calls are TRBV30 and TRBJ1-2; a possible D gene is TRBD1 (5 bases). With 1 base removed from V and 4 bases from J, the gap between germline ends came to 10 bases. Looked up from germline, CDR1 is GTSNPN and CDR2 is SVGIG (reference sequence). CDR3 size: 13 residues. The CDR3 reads CAWSAPDIYGYTF. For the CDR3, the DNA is TGTGCCTGGAGTGCACCGGACATCTATGGCTACACCTTC.

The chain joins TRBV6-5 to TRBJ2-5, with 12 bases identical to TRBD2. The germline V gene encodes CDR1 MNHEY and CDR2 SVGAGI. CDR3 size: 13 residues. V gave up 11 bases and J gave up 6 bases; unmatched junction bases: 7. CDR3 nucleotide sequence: TGTGCCGTGCGGACTAGCGGGGCCAAGACCCAGTACTTC. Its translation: CAVRTSGAKTQYF.

CDR3 DNA: TGTGCCAGCAGTTTGGGGGGGGGCGAAGATACGCAGTATTTT. Protein sequence: CASSLGGGEDTQYF. This chain connects TRBV28 to TRBJ2-3, with D maybe TRBD2 (7 bases). The CDR3 loop spans 14 amino acids. V lost 3 bases, J lost 5 bases, and 12 bases lay in between. From germline, CDR1 is MDHEN and CDR2 SYDVKM.

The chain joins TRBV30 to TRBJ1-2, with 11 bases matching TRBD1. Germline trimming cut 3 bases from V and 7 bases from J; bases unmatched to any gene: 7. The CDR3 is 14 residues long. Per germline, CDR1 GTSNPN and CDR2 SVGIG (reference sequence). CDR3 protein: CAWRGTGGGVGYTF. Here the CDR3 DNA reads TGTGCCTGGAGAGGGACAGGGGGTGGGGTTGGCTACACCTTC.

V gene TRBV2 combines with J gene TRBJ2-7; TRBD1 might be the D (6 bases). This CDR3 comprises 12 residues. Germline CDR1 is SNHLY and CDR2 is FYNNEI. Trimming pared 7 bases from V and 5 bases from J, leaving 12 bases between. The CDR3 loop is CASTEQGNEQYF. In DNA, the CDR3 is TGTGCCAGCACCGAACAGGGAAACGAGCAGTACTTC.

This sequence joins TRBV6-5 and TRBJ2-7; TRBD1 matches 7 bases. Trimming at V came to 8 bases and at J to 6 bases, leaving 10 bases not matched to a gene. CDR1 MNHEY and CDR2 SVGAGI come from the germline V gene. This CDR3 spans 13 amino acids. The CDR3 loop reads CASGQEVSGEQYF. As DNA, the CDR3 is TGTGCCAGCGGACAGGAGGTTTCCGGCGAGCAGTACTTC.

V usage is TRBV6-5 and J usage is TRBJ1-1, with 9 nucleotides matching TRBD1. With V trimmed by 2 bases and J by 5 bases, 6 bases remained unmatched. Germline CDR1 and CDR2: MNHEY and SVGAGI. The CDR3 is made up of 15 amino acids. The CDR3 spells CASSYQGQGRTEAFF. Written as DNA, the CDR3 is TGTGCCAGCAGTTACCAGGGACAGGGAAGGACTGAAGCTTTCTTT.

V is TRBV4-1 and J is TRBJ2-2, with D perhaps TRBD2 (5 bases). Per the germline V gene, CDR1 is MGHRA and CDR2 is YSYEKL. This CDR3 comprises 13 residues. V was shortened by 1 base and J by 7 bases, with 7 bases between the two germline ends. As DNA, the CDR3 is TGCGCCAGCAGCCAAGTCGAGGGCGGGGAGCTGTTTTTT. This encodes CASSQVEGGELFF.

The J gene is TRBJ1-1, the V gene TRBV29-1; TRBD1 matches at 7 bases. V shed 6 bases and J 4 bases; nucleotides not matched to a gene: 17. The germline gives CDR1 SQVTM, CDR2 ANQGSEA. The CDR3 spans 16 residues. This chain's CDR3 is CSVGTQNRGRATEAFF. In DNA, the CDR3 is TGCAGCGTCGGAACGCAGAATAGGGGGCGGGCCACTGAAGCTTTCTTT.

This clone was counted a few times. As DNA, the CDR3 is TGTGCCAGCAGTCGAGGGGCGGGAGTGGGGGAGACCCAGTACTTC. Encoded protein: CASSRGAGVGETQYF. The rearrangement uses TRBV2 and TRBJ2-5; 7 bases match TRBD2. CDR1 and CDR2 from the germline V gene are SNHLY and FYNNEI. Losses at the gene ends were 5 bases for V and 5 bases for J; bases not matched to a gene: 11. This CDR3 has 15 amino acids.

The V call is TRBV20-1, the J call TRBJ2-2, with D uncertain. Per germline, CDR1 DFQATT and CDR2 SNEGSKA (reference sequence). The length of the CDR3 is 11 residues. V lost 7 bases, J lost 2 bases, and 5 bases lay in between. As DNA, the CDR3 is TGCAGTGTAACAAACACCGGGGAGCTGTTTTTT. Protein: CSVTNTGELFF.

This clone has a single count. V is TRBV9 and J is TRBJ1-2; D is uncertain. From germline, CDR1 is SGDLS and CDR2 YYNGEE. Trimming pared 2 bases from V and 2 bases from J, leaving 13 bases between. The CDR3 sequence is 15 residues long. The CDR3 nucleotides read TGTGCCAGCAGCGTCGGAGGATCGCAAAACTATGGCTACACCTTC. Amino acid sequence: CASSVGGSQNYGYTF.

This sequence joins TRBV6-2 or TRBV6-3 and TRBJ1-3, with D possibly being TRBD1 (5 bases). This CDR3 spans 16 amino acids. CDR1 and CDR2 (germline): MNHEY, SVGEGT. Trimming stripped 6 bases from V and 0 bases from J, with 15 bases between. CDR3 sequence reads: CASSTRTSSSGNTIYF. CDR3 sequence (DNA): TGTGCCAGCAGCACGCGGACATCTTCCTCTGGAAACACCATATATTTT.

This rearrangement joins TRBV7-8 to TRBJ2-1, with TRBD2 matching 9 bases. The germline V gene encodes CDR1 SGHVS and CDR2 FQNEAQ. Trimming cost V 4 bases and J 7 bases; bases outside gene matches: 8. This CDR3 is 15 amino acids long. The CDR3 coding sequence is TGTGCCAGCAGCTGGGATAGCGGGGGAGGGAATGAGCAGTTCTTC. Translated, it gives CASSWDSGGGNEQFF. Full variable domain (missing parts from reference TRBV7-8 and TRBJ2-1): GAGVSQSPRYKVAKRGQDVALRCDPISGHVSLFWYQQALGQGPEFLTYFQNEAQLDKSGLPSDRFFAERPEGSVSTLKIQRTQQEDSAVYLCASSWDSGGGNEQFFGPGTRLTVL.